This record looks at one T cell receptor beta chain sequence and its context. The antigen is not known. Treatment noted: roughly 10-day PBMC culture with coronavirus spike peptide pools or control peptides (ViraFEST assay). In the ViraFEST assay, peptide-pool expansion preceded TCR sequencing of expanded clonotypes. This sample is drawn from a study of vaccination and CD4 T cells after COVID-19. Study overall: The post-COVID samples were taken a median roughly 100 days after diagnosis, anywhere from 35 to 161. Post-vaccine sample collection happened at a median of 72 days after dose two, ranging 14 to 241. Study-wide results and caveats: Convalescent patients had a median roughly 86% of post-vaccine SARS-CoV-2-reactive clones that were detected only after vaccination, not before it.

Sequence data for DNA of cultured CD4+ T cells were generated by the Oncomine TCR Beta short-read assay. Using its own MiXCR run on the PCR reads, TCRdb lists one record per CDR3 protein. The top ten clones hold roughly 18% of a sample with about 15,000 distinct CDR3 sequences, 55% to 85% of them seen once. Germline lookup yields CDR1 DFQATT and CDR2 SNEGSKA (reference sequence). The trim removed 5 bases at V and 4 bases at J, leaving 7 bases unmatched. The CDR3 is 15 residues long. Specimen: CD4+ T cells from blood, cultured in vitro. The TCR was taken from a human donor who had recovered from COVID-19. The V and J genes are TRBV20-1 and TRBJ2-3; 12 bases line up with TRBD2. The CDR3 sequence is CSAPPASGRADTQYF. The CDR3 DNA reads TGCAGTGCTCCACCAGCTAGCGGGAGGGCAGATACGCAGTATTTT.